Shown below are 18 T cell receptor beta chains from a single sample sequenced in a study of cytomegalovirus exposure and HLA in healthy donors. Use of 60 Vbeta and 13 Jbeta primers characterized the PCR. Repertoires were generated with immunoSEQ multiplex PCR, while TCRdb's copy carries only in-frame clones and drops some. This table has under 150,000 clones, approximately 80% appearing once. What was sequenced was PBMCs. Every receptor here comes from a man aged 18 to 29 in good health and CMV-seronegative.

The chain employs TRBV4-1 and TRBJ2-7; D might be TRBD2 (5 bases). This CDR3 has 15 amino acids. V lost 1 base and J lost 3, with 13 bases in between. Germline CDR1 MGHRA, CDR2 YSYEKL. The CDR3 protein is CASSQALVGGYEQYF. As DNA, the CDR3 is TGCGCCAGCAGCCAAGCGCTGGTCGGAGGCTACGAGCAGTACTTC.

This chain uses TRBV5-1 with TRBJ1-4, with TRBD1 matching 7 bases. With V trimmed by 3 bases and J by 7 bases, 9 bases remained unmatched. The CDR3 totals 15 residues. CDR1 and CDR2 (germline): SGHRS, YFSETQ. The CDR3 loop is CASSSDRDSTEKLFF. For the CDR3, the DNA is TGCGCCAGCAGCTCAGACCGGGACAGTACTGAAAAACTGTTTTTT.

The CDR3 is CASSLVPGVSNTEAFF. The CDR3 nucleotides are TGTGCCAGCAGTTTGGTGCCAGGGGTTTCGAACACTGAAGCTTTCTTT. The chain combines TRBV27 with TRBJ1-1; weak D call: TRBD1 (6 bases). Looked up from germline, CDR1 is MNHEY and CDR2 is SMNVEV (reference sequence). This CDR3 has 16 amino acids. The ends were cut back, 3 bases at V and 1 base at J, with 15 bases in the middle.

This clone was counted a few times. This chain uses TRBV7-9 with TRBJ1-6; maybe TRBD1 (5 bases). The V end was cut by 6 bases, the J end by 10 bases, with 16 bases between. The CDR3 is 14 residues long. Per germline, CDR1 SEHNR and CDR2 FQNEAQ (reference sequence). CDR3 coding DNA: TGTGCCAGCAGACTGCAGGGTGTAGGATCACCCCTCCACTTT. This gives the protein CASRLQGVGSPLHF.

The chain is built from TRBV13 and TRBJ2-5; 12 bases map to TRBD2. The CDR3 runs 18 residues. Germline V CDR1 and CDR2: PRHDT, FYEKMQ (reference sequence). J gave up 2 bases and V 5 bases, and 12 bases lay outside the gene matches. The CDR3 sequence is CASSQLRLAGASQETQYF. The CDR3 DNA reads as TGTGCCAGCAGCCAATTAAGACTAGCGGGGGCATCACAAGAGACCCAGTACTTC.

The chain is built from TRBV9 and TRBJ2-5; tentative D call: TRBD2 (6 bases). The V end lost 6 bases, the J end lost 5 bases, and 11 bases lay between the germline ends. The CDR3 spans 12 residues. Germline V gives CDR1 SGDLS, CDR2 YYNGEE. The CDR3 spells CASNSGMETQYF. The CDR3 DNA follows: TGTGCCAGCAATAGCGGAATGGAGACCCAGTACTTC.

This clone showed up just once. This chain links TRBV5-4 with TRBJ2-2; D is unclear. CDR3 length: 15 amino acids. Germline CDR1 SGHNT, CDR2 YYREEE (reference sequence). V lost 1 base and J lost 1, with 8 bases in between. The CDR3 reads CASSLLQLNTGELFF. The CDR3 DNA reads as TGTGCCAGCAGCTTGTTACAGCTGAACACCGGGGAGCTGTTTTTT. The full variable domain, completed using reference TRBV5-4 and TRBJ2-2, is ETGVTQSPTHLIKTRGQQVTLRCSSQSGHNTVSWYQQALGQGPQFIFQYYREEENGRGNFPPRFSGLQFPNYSSELNVNALELDDSALYLCASSLLQLNTGELFFGEGSRLTVL.

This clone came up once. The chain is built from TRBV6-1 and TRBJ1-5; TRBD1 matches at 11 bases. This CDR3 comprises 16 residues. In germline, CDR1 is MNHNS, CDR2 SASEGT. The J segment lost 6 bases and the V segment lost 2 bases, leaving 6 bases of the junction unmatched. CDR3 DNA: TGTGCCAGCAGTGAATGGAGCGGGACAGGGGGTCAGCCCCAGCATTTT. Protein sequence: CASSEWSGTGGQPQHF.

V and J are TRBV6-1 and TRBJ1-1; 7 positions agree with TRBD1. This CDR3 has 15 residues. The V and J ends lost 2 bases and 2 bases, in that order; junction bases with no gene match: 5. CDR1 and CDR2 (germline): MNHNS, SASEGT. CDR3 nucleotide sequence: TGTGCCAGCAGTGAATATGGGACAGCAAACACTGAAGCTTTCTTT. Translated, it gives CASSEYGTANTEAFF.

The CDR3 nucleotides read TGTGCCAGTAGTATAGCTGAGACCCAGTACTTC. Translated: CASSIAETQYF. This chain uses TRBV19 with TRBJ2-5; D is unclear. The CDR3 sequence is 11 residues long. With 1 base removed from V and 5 bases from J, the gap between germline ends came to 2 bases. From germline, CDR1 is LNHDA and CDR2 SQIVND (reference sequence).

The CDR3 spells CASSGDRGSSPLHF. CDR3 DNA sequence: TGTGCCAGCAGCGGCGACAGGGGAAGTTCACCCCTCCACTTT. The chain couples TRBV6-5 to TRBJ1-6, with 8 bases fitting TRBD1. CDR3 size: 14 residues. Germline CDR1 MNHEY, CDR2 SVGAGI. The junction had 7 bases not matched to a gene; V was cut back by 6 bases and J by 9 bases.

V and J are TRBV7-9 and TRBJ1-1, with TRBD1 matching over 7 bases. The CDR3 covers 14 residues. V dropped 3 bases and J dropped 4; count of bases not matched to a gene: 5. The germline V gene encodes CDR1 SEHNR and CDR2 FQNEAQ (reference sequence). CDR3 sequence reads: CASSFNPGGTEAFF. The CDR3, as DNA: TGTGCCAGCAGCTTCAACCCAGGGGGCACTGAAGCTTTCTTT. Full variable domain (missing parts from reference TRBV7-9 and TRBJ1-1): DTGVSQNPRHKITKRGQNVTFRCDPISEHNRLYWYRQTLGQGPEFLTYFQNEAQLEKSRLLSDRFSAERPKGSFSTLEIQRTEQGDSAMYLCASSFNPGGTEAFFGQGTRLTVV.

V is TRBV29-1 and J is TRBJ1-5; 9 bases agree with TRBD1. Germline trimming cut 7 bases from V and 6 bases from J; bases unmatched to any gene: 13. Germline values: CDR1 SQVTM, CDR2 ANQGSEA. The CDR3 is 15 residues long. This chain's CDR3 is CSAAEGQGSGQPQHF. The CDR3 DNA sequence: TGCAGCGCCGCCGAGGGACAGGGTTCGGGTCAGCCCCAGCATTTT.

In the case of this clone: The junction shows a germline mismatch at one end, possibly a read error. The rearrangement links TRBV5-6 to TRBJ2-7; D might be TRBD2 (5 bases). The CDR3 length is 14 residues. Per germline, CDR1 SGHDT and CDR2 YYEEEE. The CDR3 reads CASRATQDSHEQYF. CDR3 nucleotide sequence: TGTGCCAGCAGAGCCACCCAGGACTCCCACGAGCAGTACTTC.

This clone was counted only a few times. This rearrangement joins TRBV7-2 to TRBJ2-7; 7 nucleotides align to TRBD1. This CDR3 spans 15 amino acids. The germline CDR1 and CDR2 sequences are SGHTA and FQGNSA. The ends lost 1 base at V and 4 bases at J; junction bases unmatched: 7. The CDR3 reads CASSLVHRGGYEQYF. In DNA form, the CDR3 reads TGTGCCAGCAGCTTAGTTCACAGGGGTGGATACGAGCAGTACTTC.

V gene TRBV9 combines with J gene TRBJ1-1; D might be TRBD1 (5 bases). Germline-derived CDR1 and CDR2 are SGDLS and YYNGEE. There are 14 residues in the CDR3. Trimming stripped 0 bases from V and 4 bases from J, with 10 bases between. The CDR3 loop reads CASSVGGWGTEAFF. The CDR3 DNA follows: TGTGCCAGCAGCGTAGGGGGCTGGGGCACTGAAGCTTTCTTT.

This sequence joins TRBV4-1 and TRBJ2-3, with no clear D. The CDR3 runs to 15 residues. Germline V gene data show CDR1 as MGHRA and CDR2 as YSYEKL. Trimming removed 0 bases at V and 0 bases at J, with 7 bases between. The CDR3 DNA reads TGCGCCAGCAGCCAAGATTGGCGGAGCACAGATACGCAGTATTTT. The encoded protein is CASSQDWRSTDTQYF.

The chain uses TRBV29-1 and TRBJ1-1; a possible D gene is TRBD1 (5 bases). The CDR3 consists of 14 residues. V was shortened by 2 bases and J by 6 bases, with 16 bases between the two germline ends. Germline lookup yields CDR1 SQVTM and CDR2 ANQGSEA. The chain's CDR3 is CSVENLREESEAFF. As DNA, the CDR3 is TGCAGCGTTGAAAATCTCAGGGAAGAGTCTGAAGCTTTCTTT.